The T cell receptor delta chain under discussion was sequenced for a study of gamma-delta T cells after stem cell transplantation. CDR3 length equals 19 residues. V gave up 0 bases and J gave up 0 bases, with 19 bases separating them. Germline CDR1 reads GEAIGNYY; CDR2 reads EKD. TCRdb re-called the RT-PCR reads with CATT. The sample carries about 10,000 delta-chain clones, over 1% recorded once. This clone is medium-sized (0.01 to 0.1%) within its sample. V is TRDV2 and J is TRDJ2; the D gene is possibly TRDD3 (5 bases). The sequenced sample was gamma-delta T cells. The TCR originated in a human donor. It is not recorded whose cells these are; they may come from a transplant donor. CDR3: CACDTVEGGGGSLTAQLFF. CDR3 DNA: TGTGCCTGTGACACCGTGGAGGGGGGCGGAGGGTCTTTGACAGCACAACTCTTCTTT.